The 21 T cell receptor beta chains below all came from one sample that was sequenced in a study of T cells in Graves' hyperthyroidism and ophthalmopathy (dated by TCRdb to the late 2010s). To prepare the library, multiplex PCR was applied. Sequencing used an Illumina HiSeq 2000. TCR beta CDR3 regions were amplified from RNA transcripts. The TCR CDR3 was subjected to a first round of RT-PCR using the HTBI primer set and the Qiagen OneStep RT-PCR kit. TCRdb reprocessed the public reads (quality trimming at Q25 with fastp, clone calling with MiXCR) and kept in-frame beta chains. Rows with a matching CDR3 protein are joined into one entry that keeps the most common DNA and genes. This sample holds around 660,000 distinct CDR3 sequences; just under 45% were observed only once. Approximately 6.8% of the sample goes to the ten largest clones. Sequencing was done on a sample of peripheral blood or thyroid tissue (not recorded which). These receptors came from an adult man with Graves' disease, either hyperthyroidism or ophthalmopathy (not recorded which).

This clonotype was observed at least ten times. The gene calls are TRBV10-3 and TRBJ2-7; 8 bases align to TRBD2. In germline, CDR1 is ENHRY, CDR2 SYGVKD. The V segment lost 2 bases and the J segment 3 bases; nucleotides outside the gene matches: 12. The CDR3 has 17 residues. The CDR3 reads CAISETPGLAGGYEQYF. CDR3 DNA sequence: TGTGCCATCAGTGAGACACCAGGACTAGCCGGCGGCTACGAGCAGTACTTC.

The rearrangement joins TRBV7-9 to TRBJ2-7, with 10 positions matching TRBD2. This CDR3 is built from 15 residues. The V and J ends lost 3 bases and 3 bases, in that order; junction bases with no gene match: 5. Germline V gives CDR1 SEHNR, CDR2 FQNEAQ (reference sequence). CDR3 bases: TGTGCCAGCAGCTTGGCTAGCGGGGGAAACTACGAGCAGTACTTC. It is translated as CASSLASGGNYEQYF.

The J gene is TRBJ2-2, the V gene TRBV2; TRBD1 aligns across 7 bases. The CDR3 length is 17 residues. Germline CDR1 and CDR2: SNHLY and FYNNEI. Losses at the gene ends were 5 bases for V and 5 bases for J; bases not matched to a gene: 14. The chain's CDR3 is CASSLGGGAGATGELFF. In nucleotides, the CDR3 is TGTGCCAGCAGTTTAGGGGGCGGAGCAGGGGCGACCGGGGAGCTGTTTTTT. The full variable domain, its missing parts supplied by reference TRBV2 and TRBJ2-2, is EPEVTQTPSHQVTQMGQEVILRCVPISNHLYFYWYRQILGQKVEFLVSFYNNEISEKSEIFDDQFSVERPDGSNFTLKIRSTKLEDSAMYFCASSLGGGAGATGELFFGEGSRLTVL.

The genes are TRBV25-1 and TRBJ1-1; the D gene is possibly TRBD1 (5 bases). This CDR3 spans 13 amino acids. Trimming cost V 8 bases and J 6 bases, with 16 bases left between them. Per the germline V gene, CDR1 is MGHDK and CDR2 is SYGVNS. CDR3 loop: CASHATGGAEAFF. CDR3 coding DNA: TGTGCCAGCCACGCAACAGGAGGGGCTGAAGCTTTCTTT.

This clonotype was observed at least ten times. This rearrangement joins TRBV10-3 to TRBJ1-6; 9 nucleotides match TRBD1. The germline V gene encodes CDR1 ENHRY and CDR2 SYGVKD. The junction had 2 bases not matched to a gene; V was cut back by 6 bases and J by 5 bases. The CDR3 length is 14 residues. CDR3 region: CAISGTGNNSPLHF. The CDR3 DNA sequence: TGTGCCATCAGCGGGACAGGGAATAATTCACCCCTCCACTTT.

The chain is built from TRBV10-3 and TRBJ1-2; D is unresolved. This CDR3 contains 12 residues. CDR1 and CDR2 (germline): ENHRY, SYGVKD. CDR3 loop: CARGGLVYGYTF. CDR3 DNA: TGTGCTAGAGGAGGATTGGTCTATGGCTACACCTTC.

On this clonotype itself: A much larger clone sits a single nucleotide away, making a read error possible. J is TRBJ2-5 and V is TRBV7-6; 13 nucleotides agree with TRBD2. Germline V gives CDR1 SGHVS, CDR2 FNYEAQ. The trim removed 6 bases at V and 5 bases at J, leaving 9 bases unmatched. The CDR3 runs 16 residues. CDR3 amino acids: CASSSTGTSGAETQYF. The CDR3 nucleotides read TGTGCCAGCAGTTCTACCGGGACTAGCGGGGCCGAGACCCAGTACTTC.

The rearrangement joins TRBV9 to TRBJ1-1; no reliable D call. Looked up from germline, CDR1 is SGDLS and CDR2 is YYNGEE. V was shortened by 4 bases and J by 0 bases, with 7 bases between the two germline ends. CDR3 size: 13 residues. The CDR3 loop reads CASSNTLNTEAFF. DNA of the CDR3: TGTGCCAGCAGCAACACTCTGAACACTGAAGCTTTCTTT.

This chain connects TRBV7-9 to TRBJ2-3; TRBD2 matches 7 bases. CDR3 length equals 14 residues. V dropped 3 bases and J dropped 6; count of bases not matched to a gene: 6. CDR1 and CDR2 (germline): SEHNR, FQNEAQ (reference sequence). The CDR3 bases are TGTGCCAGCAGCTTGGCGGGAGTTGCGGATACGCAGTATTTT. Translation: CASSLAGVADTQYF. Complete variable domain (other parts from reference TRBV7-9 and TRBJ2-3): DTGVSQNPRHKITKRGQNVTFRCDPISEHNRLYWYRQTLGQGPEFLTYFQNEAQLEKSRLLSDRFSAERPKGSFSTLEIQRTEQGDSAMYLCASSLAGVADTQYFGPGTRLTVL.

The chain recombines TRBV29-1 with TRBJ1-6; the D gene is possibly TRBD1 (5 bases). The germline V gene has CDR1 SQVTM and CDR2 ANQGSEA. Trimming cost V 7 bases and J 8 bases, with 15 bases left between them. This CDR3 has 13 amino acids. The CDR3 spells CSGEPGIDSPLHF. The CDR3 DNA is TGCAGCGGCGAACCAGGGATCGATTCACCCCTCCACTTT.

This clonotype was recorded a few times. This chain links TRBV9 with TRBJ2-2; 11 bases line up with TRBD2. With V trimmed by 5 bases and J by 4 bases, 7 bases remained unmatched. CDR1 is SGDLS and CDR2 is YYNGEE in the germline V gene. This CDR3 spans 16 amino acids. This CDR3 is CASSTLAGVVTGELFF. CDR3 DNA: TGTGCCAGCAGTACACTAGCGGGAGTTGTCACCGGGGAGCTGTTTTTT.

This clonotype was detected many times. The V gene is TRBV7-9, the J gene TRBJ1-6; possible D gene TRBD1, 5 bases. Trimming removed 5 bases from V and 10 bases from J, with 18 bases in between. The CDR3 has 15 amino acids. Germline V gene data show CDR1 as SEHNR and CDR2 as FQNEAQ (reference sequence). The DNA for the CDR3 is TGTGCCAGCAGCCGACGGACACGAACACAATCACCCCTCCACTTT. Amino acid sequence: CASSRRTRTQSPLHF.

This clonotype showed up just a few times. The V and J genes are TRBV7-8 and TRBJ2-5; TRBD2 might be the D (5 bases). The V gene lost 11 bases and the J gene lost 0 bases, with 13 bases spanning the gap. This CDR3 spans 13 amino acids. Germline V gene lookup returns CDR1 SGHVS and CDR2 FQNEAQ. Written as DNA, the CDR3 is TGTGCCTGGAGTGGAGCGGACCAAGAGACCCAGTACTTC. It encodes CAWSGADQETQYF.

The chain links TRBV24-1 to TRBJ1-4; D may be TRBD1 (5 bases). Germline V gene data show CDR1 as KGHDR and CDR2 as SFDVKD. V lost 4 bases, J lost 6 bases, and 14 bases lay in between. The CDR3 runs 15 residues. DNA of the CDR3: TGTGCCACCAGTGACCACGGGGCGTTTGATGAAAAACTGTTTTTT. Its translation: CATSDHGAFDEKLFF.

CDR3 sequence: CAISDETAGGNSPLHF. The CDR3 nucleotides are TGTGCCATCAGTGACGAGACGGCAGGAGGCAATTCACCCCTCCACTTT. The V gene is TRBV10-3, the J gene TRBJ1-6; D unclear. Trimming left V 3 bases short and J 7 bases short, with 16 bases between. Germline V gene data show CDR1 as ENHRY and CDR2 as SYGVKD. The CDR3 is 16 amino acids.

The rearrangement joins TRBV10-3 to TRBJ1-4, with TRBD1 matching over 10 bases. This CDR3 comprises 12 residues. Per the germline V gene, CDR1 is ENHRY and CDR2 is SYGVKD. Germline trimming cut 7 bases from V and 8 bases from J; bases unmatched to any gene: 1. CDR3 amino acids: CAIMGQGEKLFF. In DNA form, the CDR3 reads TGTGCCATCATGGGACAGGGGGAAAAACTGTTTTTT.

This clonotype was detected a few times. The chain has TRBV12-3 or TRBV12-4 and TRBJ1-4; D unresolved. This CDR3 spans 16 amino acids. The V end was cut by 6 bases, the J end by 0 bases, with 14 bases between. As DNA, the CDR3 is TGTGCCAGCAGCCCCGTGGGCAGGCCAACTAATGAAAAACTGTTTTTT. Its translation is CASSPVGRPTNEKLFF.

This chain uses TRBV29-1 with TRBJ1-2, with no clear D. The CDR3 covers 10 residues. Per the germline V gene, CDR1 is SQVTM and CDR2 is ANQGSEA. In DNA form, the CDR3 reads TGCAGTGAACGATCCTATGGCTACACCTTC. Encoded protein: CSERSYGYTF.

This clonotype was detected only a few times. The J gene is TRBJ2-2, the V gene TRBV7-9; 7 positions match TRBD1. Per germline, CDR1 SEHNR and CDR2 FQNEAQ (reference sequence). V gave up 2 bases and J gave up 4 bases; unmatched junction bases: 13. The CDR3 length is 18 residues. DNA for the CDR3: TGTGCCAGCAGCTTAAGTTACAGGGACCACAGGGGCACCGGGGAGCTGTTTTTT. Its translation is CASSLSYRDHRGTGELFF. The complete variable domain, with remaining parts taken from reference TRBV7-9 and TRBJ2-2, reads DTGVSQNPRHKITKRGQNVTFRCDPISEHNRLYWYRQTLGQGPEFLTYFQNEAQLEKSRLLSDRFSAERPKGSFSTLEIQRTEQGDSAMYLCASSLSYRDHRGTGELFFGEGSRLTVL.

The chain is built from TRBV14 and TRBJ1-2; no clear D gene. Trimming removed 1 base from V and 3 bases from J, with 15 bases in between. Germline loops: CDR1 SGHDN, CDR2 FVKESK. This CDR3 has 16 amino acids. CDR3 bases: TGTGCCAGCAGCCAAGGGGCCAAGGGTCTGGACTATGGCTACACCTTC. As protein: CASSQGAKGLDYGYTF.

This clonotype was seen more than once but under ten times. The J gene is TRBJ1-5, the V gene TRBV6-6, with D possibly being TRBD1 (5 bases). V lost 2 bases to trimming and J lost 3 bases, with 8 bases between them. Germline V gene lookup returns CDR1 MNHNY and CDR2 SVGAGI (reference sequence). This CDR3 spans 14 amino acids. The CDR3 spells CASSYDRTNQPQHF. The CDR3 DNA reads TGTGCCAGCAGTTACGACAGAACCAATCAGCCCCAGCATTTT.